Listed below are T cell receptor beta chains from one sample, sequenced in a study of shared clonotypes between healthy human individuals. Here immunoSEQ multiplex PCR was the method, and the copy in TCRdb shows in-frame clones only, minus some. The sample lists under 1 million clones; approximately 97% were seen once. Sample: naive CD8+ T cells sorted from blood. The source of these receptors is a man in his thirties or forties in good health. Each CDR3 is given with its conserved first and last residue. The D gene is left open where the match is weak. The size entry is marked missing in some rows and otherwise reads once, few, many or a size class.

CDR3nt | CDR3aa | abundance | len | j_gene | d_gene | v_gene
TGTGCCAGTAGTATAGTACTAGCGGGAACAGATACGCAGTATTTT | CASSIVLAGTDTQYF | . | 15 | TRBJ2-3 | TRBD2 | TRBV19
TGTGCCAGCAGCTTACTTCCCGGCTCCGGGGAGCTGTTTTTT | CASSLLPGSGELFF | . | 14 | TRBJ2-2 | . | TRBV7-8
TGCAGCGTGGTGTGGGAGGGCACTGAAGCTTTCTTT | CSVVWEGTEAFF | . | 12 | TRBJ1-1 | . | TRBV29-1
TGTGCCAGCAGTTTATCCCGGGGCACTGAAGCTTTCTTT | CASSLSRGTEAFF | once | 13 | TRBJ1-1 | . | TRBV27
TGTGCCAGCAGCCCAACCGGGACTAGCGGGGACGATACGCAGTATTTT | CASSPTGTSGDDTQYF | . | 16 | TRBJ2-3 | TRBD2 | TRBV11-2
TGTGCCAGCTCGAGGGACCAAGAGACCCAGTACTTC | CASSRDQETQYF | . | 12 | TRBJ2-5 | . | TRBV13
TGCAGCGTTGAAGCAGACTTTGGGCAGTTCTTC | CSVEADFGQFF | . | 11 | TRBJ2-1 | . | TRBV29-1
TGTGCCAGCAGCCGGCCCGGGACTTCCTACGAGCAGTACTTC | CASSRPGTSYEQYF | . | 14 | TRBJ2-7 | . | TRBV16
TGTGCCAGCAGCCAAGGACAGGGGGCCACGGATAACTATGGCTACACCTTC | CASSQGQGATDNYGYTF | once | 17 | TRBJ1-2 | TRBD1 | TRBV7-9
TGTGCCAGCAGCTCAGAACGTTACGAGCAGTACTTC | CASSSERYEQYF | once | 12 | TRBJ2-7 | . | TRBV5-6
TGTGCCAGCAGCCCGGGACTGGCTATAGAGACCCAGTACTTC | CASSPGLAIETQYF | . | 14 | TRBJ2-5 | . | TRBV7-2
TGTGCCAGCAGTCCCCGACAGGGTTCCTCTAATCAGTTCTTC | CASSPRQGSSNQFF | . | 14 | TRBJ2-1 | TRBD1 | TRBV6-5
TGTGCCAGCAGCTTACGTAAGGAAGCACCCAATGAGCAGTTCTTC | CASSLRKEAPNEQFF | . | 15 | TRBJ2-1 | . | TRBV11-3
TGTGCCAGCAGACCCAACTGGGACTTGGAGCAGTACTTC | CASRPNWDLEQYF | . | 13 | TRBJ2-7 | . | TRBV28
TGTGCCAGCAGTTTACACACCGGGGAGCTGTTTTTT | CASSLHTGELFF | . | 12 | TRBJ2-2 | . | TRBV27
TGTGCCAGCAGCCCGGGAGGCATGAACACTGAAGCTTTCTTT | CASSPGGMNTEAFF | . | 14 | TRBJ1-1 | . | TRBV5-4
TGCAGCGTTTATCGAAGGACAGATACGCAGTATTTT | CSVYRRTDTQYF | . | 12 | TRBJ2-3 | . | TRBV29-1
TGTGCCAGCAGCTTGGGGCGACAGGACACTGAAGCTTTCTTT | CASSLGRQDTEAFF | . | 14 | TRBJ1-1 | . | TRBV5-6
TGTGCCAGCAGTTACACCGGGTCGGGGGACGAGCAGTACTTC | CASSYTGSGDEQYF | . | 14 | TRBJ2-7 | . | TRBV6-5
TGTGCCAGCAGCTTAGTGCTAGGATTGATGAACACTGAAGCTTTCTTT | CASSLVLGLMNTEAFF | . | 16 | TRBJ1-1 | . | TRBV11-2
TGTGCCAGCAAACTAGGGACCGCGCAGTTCTTC | CASKLGTAQFF | . | 11 | TRBJ2-1 | . | TRBV6-5
TGTGCCAGCAGCCCCCGGGGGACCTACGAGCAGTACTTC | CASSPRGTYEQYF | . | 13 | TRBJ2-7 | . | TRBV7-9
TGTGCCACCAGCAGAGATAGAGCAGCTAATGAAAAACTGTTTTTT | CATSRDRAANEKLFF | once | 15 | TRBJ1-4 | . | TRBV15
TGTGCCTGGAGTGATGAGTCAGGGGCTGAAGCTTTCTTT | CAWSDESGAEAFF | . | 13 | TRBJ1-1 | . | TRBV30
TGCGCCAGCAGCTTGGGGCAGGAGGGCACTGAAGCTTTCTTT | CASSLGQEGTEAFF | . | 14 | TRBJ1-1 | . | TRBV5-1
TGCGCCAGCAGCCAAGATATAGAGAGCAATCAGCCCCAGCATTTT | CASSQDIESNQPQHF | . | 15 | TRBJ1-5 | . | TRBV4-1
TGTGCCAGCAGTTACTCGAGCGTGTACGAGCAGTACTTC | CASSYSSVYEQYF | . | 13 | TRBJ2-7 | . | TRBV6-5
TGTGCCAGCAGCCCCCTTCGGGCGAGCTCCTACAATGAGCAGTTCTTC | CASSPLRASSYNEQFF | . | 16 | TRBJ2-1 | . | TRBV7-2
TGCAGCGTTGGCGCAGCGGGAGGGCCGAGGTCCTACAATGAGCAGTTCTTC | CSVGAAGGPRSYNEQFF | once | 17 | TRBJ2-1 | TRBD2 | TRBV29-1
TGTGCCAGCAGCTTACTCCCCGGCTACACCTTC | CASSLLPGYTF | once | 11 | TRBJ1-2 | . | TRBV7-9
TGCGCCAGCAGCCAAGATAGCCTTACCTTTTACGAGCAGTACTTC | CASSQDSLTFYEQYF | . | 15 | TRBJ2-7 | . | TRBV4-1
TGTGCCAGCAGTGCTGGACAGGGGATGCAGCAGTACTTC | CASSAGQGMQQYF | . | 13 | TRBJ2-7 | TRBD1 | TRBV27
TGTGCCAGCAGCCCCGGACAGGGGATGTATTTGGAGACCCAGTACTTC | CASSPGQGMYLETQYF | . | 16 | TRBJ2-5 | TRBD1 | TRBV7-6
TGTGCCTGGAGTGTACTGGACTATGGCTACACCTTC | CAWSVLDYGYTF | . | 12 | TRBJ1-2 | . | TRBV30
TGCAGCGTCGATGGCGGGAGGCGCGGCTACACCTTC | CSVDGGRRGYTF | . | 12 | TRBJ1-2 | . | TRBV29-1
TGTGCCAGCAGCTCAGATTACCAGGGGACCGGGGAGCTGTTTTTT | CASSSDYQGTGELFF | . | 15 | TRBJ2-2 | . | TRBV11-3